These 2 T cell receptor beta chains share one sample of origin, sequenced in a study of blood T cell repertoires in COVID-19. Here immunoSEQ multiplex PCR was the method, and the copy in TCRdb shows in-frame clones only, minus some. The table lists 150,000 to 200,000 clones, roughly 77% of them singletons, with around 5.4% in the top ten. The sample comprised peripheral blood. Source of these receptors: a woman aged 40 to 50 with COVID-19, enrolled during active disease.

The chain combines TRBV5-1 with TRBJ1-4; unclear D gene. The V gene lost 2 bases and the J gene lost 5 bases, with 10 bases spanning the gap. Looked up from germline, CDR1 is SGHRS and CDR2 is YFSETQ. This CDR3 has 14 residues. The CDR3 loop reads CASSFEFHNEKLFF. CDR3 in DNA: TGCGCCAGCAGCTTTGAGTTTCACAATGAAAAACTGTTTTTT.

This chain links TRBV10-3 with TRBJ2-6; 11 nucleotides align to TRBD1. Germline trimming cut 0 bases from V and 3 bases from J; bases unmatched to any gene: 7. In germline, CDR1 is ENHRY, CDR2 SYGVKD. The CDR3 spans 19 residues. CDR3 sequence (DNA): TGTGCCATCAGTGAGTCTGTAGGGACAGGGGGAAATGGGGCCAACGTCCTGACTTTC. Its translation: CAISESVGTGGNGANVLTF.